A selection of T cell receptor beta chains follows, all from one sample in a study of blood T cell repertoires in COVID-19. TCRdb's copy holds only in-frame clones and misses some; the assay was immunoSEQ multiplex PCR. The sample lists roughly 150,000 clones, around 77% occurring once. Sequenced input: peripheral blood. These receptors originate from a man aged 65 to 85 with acute or convalescent COVID-19. The CDR3 runs from the conserved cysteine through the conserved F or W. The order of the fields is V gene, D gene, J gene, clone size, CDR3 DNA, CDR3 protein. D genes are given only for firm matches. Size is omitted from some rows. Given values are once, few, many or a class for expanded clones.

TRBV20-1,TRBD2,TRBJ2-3,.,TGCAGTGCTAGTGCGCTAGCGGGGGGGCCTAGCACAGATACGCAGTATTTT,CSASALAGGPSTDTQYF
TRBV5-1,TRBD2,TRBJ2-5,.,TGCGCCAGCAGCCTCGGACTAGCGGGGGGGTTCCAAGAGACCCAGTACTTC,CASSLGLAGGFQETQYF
TRBV7-8,.,TRBJ1-1,.,TGTGCCAGCAGTAATGAACGGGGGGACACTGAAGCTTTCTTT,CASSNERGDTEAFF
TRBV7-6,.,TRBJ1-4,.,TGTGCCAGCAGCTTAGGAGACTATACAACTAATGAAAAACTGTTTTTT,CASSLGDYTTNEKLFF
TRBV5-1,TRBD1,TRBJ1-2,few,TGCGCCAGCAGCCCGGACAGGGTAGGGTATGGCTACACCTTC,CASSPDRVGYGYTF
TRBV10-3,.,TRBJ2-5,.,TGTGCCATCAGTGGAAGACAGGACCAAGAGACCCAGTACTTC,CAISGRQDQETQYF
TRBV11-2,.,TRBJ1-1,.,TGTGCCAGCAGCTTATCGTCGAACACTGAAGCTTTCTTT,CASSLSSNTEAFF
TRBV5-5,.,TRBJ1-4,.,TGTGCCAGCCACGTCGAAGGGGGTAATGAAAAACTGTTTTTT,CASHVEGGNEKLFF
TRBV6-4,.,TRBJ1-2,.,TGTGCCAGCAGTGACCCCGGGACACATCCGAGCTACACCTTC,CASSDPGTHPSYTF
TRBV18,TRBD1,TRBJ1-1,.,TGTGCCAGCTCACCAATCCCCGCTGGGACAGGGGAGGTCACTGAAGCTTTCTTT,CASSPIPAGTGEVTEAFF
TRBV7-9,.,TRBJ1-2,few,TGTGCCAGCAGCTTGGACACGAACTATGGCTACACCTTC,CASSLDTNYGYTF
TRBV27,.,TRBJ1-1,.,TGTGCCAGCCATTCCGGTGGGGGCAGGAGGTTAACTGAAGCTTTCTTT,CASHSGGGRRLTEAFF
TRBV6-5,TRBD1,TRBJ1-1,.,TGTGCCAGCAGAACCGCCGGGACAGGGGTGACTGAAGCTTTCTTT,CASRTAGTGVTEAFF
TRBV18,.,TRBJ1-3,.,TGTGCCAGCTCACCACGAGGGGGACGTATTCTCCCTGGAAACACCATATATTTT,CASSPRGGRILPGNTIYF
TRBV6-5,TRBD2,TRBJ2-2,.,TGTGCCAGTACGACCGGGGGGGACACCGGGGAGCTGTTTTTT,CASTTGGDTGELFF
TRBV3-1/TRBV3-2,TRBD2,TRBJ2-1,.,TGTGCCAGCAGCCCCGGGACTAGCGGGGGCTACAATGAGCAGTTCTTC,CASSPGTSGGYNEQFF
TRBV25-1,.,TRBJ1-5,.,TGTGCCAGCAACCAACATAGCAATCAGCCCCAGCATTTT,CASNQHSNQPQHF
TRBV10-3,TRBD1,TRBJ1-1,.,TGTGCCATCAGTGTCGGGGGCTCAGGGGGCCAGGGGAACACTGAAGCTTTCTTT,CAISVGGSGGQGNTEAFF
TRBV7-2,TRBD2,TRBJ2-1,.,TGTGCCAGCAGACCTAGCGGGAGATCAGTTGAGCAGTTCTTC,CASRPSGRSVEQFF
TRBV7-9,TRBD2,TRBJ2-3,.,TGTGCCAGCAGCCCACGGCGACTAGCGGGGGGCCCCGGGCAGTATTTT,CASSPRRLAGGPGQYF
TRBV29-1,TRBD1,TRBJ2-5,.,TGCAGCGTTGTTTCCCGGGACAGTCAAGAGACCCAGTACTTC,CSVVSRDSQETQYF
TRBV6-4,.,TRBJ2-1,.,TGTGCCAGCAGTAAGCGTCTACAGGGTACCTACAATGAGCAGTTCTTC,CASSKRLQGTYNEQFF
TRBV28,TRBD1,TRBJ2-7,.,TGTGCCAGCAGTTCACAGGGACAGGGGGCGGACGAGCAGTACTTC,CASSSQGQGADEQYF
TRBV28,TRBD2,TRBJ2-7,.,TGTGCCAGCAGCCTAGGGACTAGCGGGAGCTCCTACGAGCAGTACTTC,CASSLGTSGSSYEQYF
TRBV29-1,TRBD1,TRBJ1-1,.,TGCAGCGTTTCTACAGGGGGGGGAGCTGAAGCTTTCTTT,CSVSTGGGAEAFF
TRBV19,TRBD1,TRBJ2-7,few,TGTGCCAGTAGTATAGGGGACAGGGCAACCTACGAGCAGTACTTC,CASSIGDRATYEQYF
TRBV21-1,.,TRBJ1-2,.,TGTGCCAGCAGCAACATGAGGCGAGGGAACTATGGCTACACCTTC,CASSNMRRGNYGYTF
TRBV12-3/TRBV12-4,.,TRBJ1-1,.,TGTGCCAGCAGTTTAGCGAGAGGTGAAGCTTTCTTT,CASSLARGEAFF
TRBV5-1,TRBD1,TRBJ2-7,.,TGCGCCAGCAGCTTGGCCACTTGGGACAGGGACTACGAGCAGTACTTC,CASSLATWDRDYEQYF
TRBV12-3/TRBV12-4,.,TRBJ1-5,.,TGTGCCAGCACCCTACAGGTGGGCCAGCCCCAGCATTTT,CASTLQVGQPQHF
TRBV12-3/TRBV12-4,.,TRBJ2-2,.,TGTGCCAGCACCTCTGACACCGGGGAGCTGTTTTTT,CASTSDTGELFF
TRBV9,.,TRBJ2-6,.,TGTGCCAGCAGCGTAGATCCCGGGAGCTCTGGGGCCAACGTCCTGACTTTC,CASSVDPGSSGANVLTF
TRBV10-3,.,TRBJ1-6,.,TGTGCCACCCTCGGGGGGGAGGGCTCCTATAATTCACCCCTCCACTTT,CATLGGEGSYNSPLHF
TRBV7-9,TRBD2,TRBJ2-6,.,TGTGCCAGCAGCTCGAGACTAGCGGGAGTCGAATCTGGGGCCAACGTCCTGACTTTC,CASSSRLAGVESGANVLTF
TRBV7-3,TRBD1,TRBJ2-7,.,TGTGCCAGCAGCTTCTCCGGGACAGGGACCTACGAGCAGTACTTC,CASSFSGTGTYEQYF
TRBV11-2,TRBD1,TRBJ1-6,medium-sized,TGTGCCAGCAGCTTCAGGGGGAGGAATTCACCCCTCCACTTT,CASSFRGRNSPLHF
TRBV7-2,TRBD2,TRBJ2-7,.,TGTGCCAGCAGTTATATCGGCGGGAGAAGCTCCTACGAGCAGTACTTC,CASSYIGGRSSYEQYF
TRBV25-1,.,TRBJ2-3,.,TGTGCCAGTCAGGAGGGGGCTGGAGCAGATACGCAGTATTTT,CASQEGAGADTQYF
TRBV5-6,.,TRBJ1-6,few,TGTGCCAGCAGCTTGGCCAGAGGAGGGTTCGATAATTCACCCCTCCACTTT,CASSLARGGFDNSPLHF
TRBV28,.,TRBJ2-1,few,TGTGCCAGCAGTTCCCCCCAGGGTAAGAGCTCCTACAATGAGCAGTTCTTC,CASSSPQGKSSYNEQFF
TRBV9,.,TRBJ2-1,.,TGTGCCAGCAGCGCAGAGGGACTCTCCTACAATGAGCAGTTCTTC,CASSAEGLSYNEQFF
TRBV28,TRBD1,TRBJ1-4,.,TGTGCCAGCAGTTCCGGGACAGAACGAGAAAAACTGTTTTTT,CASSSGTEREKLFF
TRBV10-2,TRBD1,TRBJ2-2,.,TGCGCCAGCAGAGGACAGGGGGCAAACACCGGGGAGCTGTTTTTT,CASRGQGANTGELFF
TRBV12-5,TRBD1,TRBJ1-5,.,TGTGCTAGTGGTTGGGCGGACAGGGCTAATCAGCCCCAGCATTTT,CASGWADRANQPQHF
TRBV6-5,.,TRBJ1-3,once,TGTGCCAGCAGCTACACCTCGGGGTCTGGAAACACCATATATTTT,CASSYTSGSGNTIYF
TRBV24-1,.,TRBJ2-1,.,TGTGCCACCAGTGATCCAACAGGTACCACCTACAATGAGCAGTTCTTC,CATSDPTGTTYNEQFF
TRBV7-9,TRBD1,TRBJ2-1,.,TGTGCCAGCAGCATGGACAGGGTATCCGGACCCAATGAGCAGTTCTTC,CASSMDRVSGPNEQFF
TRBV19,TRBD1,TRBJ2-7,.,TGTGCCAGTAGTGGACAGGCCCTATCCTACGAGCAGTACTTC,CASSGQALSYEQYF
TRBV5-6,TRBD1,TRBJ1-4,.,TGTGCCAGCAGCTTAGACAGGGGCGGGGGAGAAAAACTGTTTTTT,CASSLDRGGGEKLFF
TRBV10-2,TRBD1,TRBJ2-7,.,TGCGCCAGCAGATCTGGGACAGGCGGCTCCTACGAGCAGTACTTC,CASRSGTGGSYEQYF
TRBV6-5,.,TRBJ1-1,.,TGTGCCAGCAGTTACCGGGGTGTTGAAGCTTTCTTT,CASSYRGVEAFF
TRBV7-2,.,TRBJ2-4,.,TGTGCCAGCAGCTCACCCTGGACTGCCACAAACATTCAGTACTTC,CASSSPWTATNIQYF
TRBV5-5,TRBD1,TRBJ1-2,.,TGTGCCAGCAGCTCCGGACAGGGTCCTGGCTATGGCTACACCTTC,CASSSGQGPGYGYTF
TRBV28,TRBD1,TRBJ1-1,.,TGTGCCAGCAGGATTGACAGGGCCGTTGAAGCTTTCTTT,CASRIDRAVEAFF
TRBV5-4,TRBD1,TRBJ1-6,few,TGTGCCAGCAGCTCCCCGACAGGGAGTAATTCACCCCTCCACTTT,CASSSPTGSNSPLHF